The text below deals with one T cell receptor beta chain. The source of the sample is a study of control samples from healthy donors and cancer patients. The table came from immunoSEQ multiplex PCR; TCRdb's copy has only in-frame clones and leaves some out. The sample shows about 60,000 clones, less than 95% of them seen only once. Germline V gene data show CDR1 as SQVTM and CDR2 as ANQGSEA. V lost 4 bases and J 7 bases, leaving 13 bases between the germline ends. CDR3 length: 13 residues. The chain uses TRBV29-1 and TRBJ1-4; D is possibly TRBD1 (6 bases). The sample was PBMCs. The clonotype was recovered from a woman aged 50 to 60 with colorectal cancer. CDR3: CSVGGQGSEKLFF. The CDR3 bases are TGCAGCGTTGGGGGCCAGGGGAGTGAAAAACTGTTTTTT. Drawing the rest from reference TRBV29-1 and TRBJ1-4, the complete variable domain is SAVISQKPSRDICQRGTSLTIQCQVDSQVTMMFWYRQQPGQSLTLIATANQGSEATYESGFVIDKFPISRPNLTFSTLTVSNMSPEDSSIYLCSVGGQGSEKLFFGSGTQLSVL.